The text below deals with one T cell receptor (beta chain). V lost 2 bases, J lost 6 bases, and 5 bases stayed unmatched. Looked up from germline, CDR1 is SGHTA and CDR2 is FQGNSA. The CDR3 totals 14 residues. Here immunoSEQ multiplex PCR was the method, and the copy in TCRdb shows in-frame clones only, minus some. The data contain some 330,000 clones, roughly 90% of them singletons. These data originate in a study of blood T cell repertoires in COVID-19. The sequenced sample was PBMCs or T cells enriched from blood (not recorded which). The chain couples TRBV7-2 to TRBJ2-5, with 8 bases identical to TRBD2. This TCR was recovered from a woman aged 25 to 39 who had recovered from COVID-19. In DNA form, the CDR3 reads TGTGCCAGCAGCTTAACGGGGGGGCTAAAGACCCAGTACTTC. Its translation: CASSLTGGLKTQYF.